This T cell receptor beta chain is drawn from a study of blood T cell repertoires in COVID-19. Study as a whole: Researchers got acute and convalescent COVID-19 samples from the United States, Italy and Spain. T cells, B-cell-depleted T cells, or PBMCs supplied cDNA or gDNA.

Germline V gene lookup returns CDR1 LGHNA and CDR2 YSLEER. The length of the CDR3 is 13 residues. V shed 3 bases, J shed 3 bases, and the junction held 0 bases outside the gene matches. Repertoires were generated with immunoSEQ multiplex PCR, while TCRdb's copy carries only in-frame clones and drops some. The sample includes fewer than 300,000 clones, around 90% of them seen just once. This sequence was found in a woman in her 40s with acute COVID-19. The rearrangement joins TRBV4-3 to TRBJ2-7; TRBD2 matches at 9 bases. Sequenced sample: PBMCs or T cells enriched from blood (not recorded which). The DNA of the CDR3 is TGCGCCAGCAGCCAGACTAGCGGCTACGAGCAGTACTTC. This gives the protein CASSQTSGYEQYF.